This T cell receptor beta chain was profiled in a study of T cells in localized non-small cell lung cancer (dated by TCRdb to 2018 to 2021). Regarding the research as a whole: Comparing tumors with uninvolved tumor-adjacent lungs, the study looked at the T cell repertoires of roughly 250 patients with early-stage NSCLC. The cohort consisted of approximately 220 treatment-naive NSCLC patients whose localized lung tumors had been resected. NSCLC patients had a mean age of around 61 years, and around 130 were male and about 110 female. Summary of the overall study and its limitations: Multi-region tumor sequencing was not performed, so intratumor heterogeneity could not be excluded. Higher T cell density in blood was associated with longer overall survival, whereas higher clonality in adjacent lung was associated with shorter survival. Uninvolved tumor-adjacent lung showed the highest T cell clonality, higher than tumor, which suggests more focused antigenic responses in the uninvolved tumor-adjacent lung. Because the study design was exploratory, TCR variables were selected using unadjusted p-values without false-discovery rate correction. Of the top 100 tumor clones, a median of approximately 60 were detected in paired uninvolved adjacent lung; 28 were also among that lung's top 100.

A word on this clone: Its antigen has not been determined. No much larger clone is present one base from it, and per-base qualities are unavailable.

At diagnosis, tumor, uninvolved tumor-adjacent lung and peripheral blood were collected and then preserved as a mix of FFPE and fresh-frozen material. For TCR repertoire profiling, the blood samples were analyzed as peripheral blood mononuclear cells. TCR beta CDR3 regions were sequenced from DNA using the immunoSEQ Assay. Concerning the study's data processing: T cell density was computed as TCR beta template counts normalized to usable DNA estimated by amplifying housekeeping genes. The preseqR package was used to estimate richness by extrapolating to 400,000 templates for PBMC samples and to 120,000 templates for tissue samples. Clonality was calculated as one minus Pielou's evenness. Differential abundance testing on productive amino-acid clonotypes, with a minimum total count of 5 and an alpha of 0.1, was used to identify tissue-enriched TCRs. The Jaccard Index and the Morisita Overlap Index were used to measure how much the repertoires overlapped between compartments. GLIPH grouped TCR beta CDR3s together with public tetramer-defined viral CDR3s, and a viral motif had to include at least three viral sequences and show V-gene enrichment. TCRdb re-hosts the immuneACCESS table, in-frame sequences only. Its copies lack some clones; in the studies checked, an unresolved V gene accounts for under half of them, and the cause for the rest is not known. The D gene and trimming were derived from the DNA, and the V and J assignments and clone size from that table. For this sample there are about 17,000 clones; around 83% appear just once. Together, the top ten hold about 35% of the sample.

The source was peripheral blood, collected before any cancer treatment. This receptor was taken from a male donor at least 60 years old with stage III lung adenocarcinoma.

The CDR3 region reads CASSLVGGELFF. The base sequence is TGTGCCAGCAGCCTCGTGGGGGGGGAGCTGTTTTTT. The receptor chain draws on TRBV4-2 and TRBJ2-2, with no D gene named confidently. For CDR1 and CDR2, the germline V gene lists LGHNA and YNFKEQ. From its cysteine to its phenylalanine, the CDR3 spans 12 amino acids. Only CDR3 DNA remains: 36 bases, in frame from the first base. V is cut by 4 bases and J by 8 bases, and the space between the germline ends is 8 bases.